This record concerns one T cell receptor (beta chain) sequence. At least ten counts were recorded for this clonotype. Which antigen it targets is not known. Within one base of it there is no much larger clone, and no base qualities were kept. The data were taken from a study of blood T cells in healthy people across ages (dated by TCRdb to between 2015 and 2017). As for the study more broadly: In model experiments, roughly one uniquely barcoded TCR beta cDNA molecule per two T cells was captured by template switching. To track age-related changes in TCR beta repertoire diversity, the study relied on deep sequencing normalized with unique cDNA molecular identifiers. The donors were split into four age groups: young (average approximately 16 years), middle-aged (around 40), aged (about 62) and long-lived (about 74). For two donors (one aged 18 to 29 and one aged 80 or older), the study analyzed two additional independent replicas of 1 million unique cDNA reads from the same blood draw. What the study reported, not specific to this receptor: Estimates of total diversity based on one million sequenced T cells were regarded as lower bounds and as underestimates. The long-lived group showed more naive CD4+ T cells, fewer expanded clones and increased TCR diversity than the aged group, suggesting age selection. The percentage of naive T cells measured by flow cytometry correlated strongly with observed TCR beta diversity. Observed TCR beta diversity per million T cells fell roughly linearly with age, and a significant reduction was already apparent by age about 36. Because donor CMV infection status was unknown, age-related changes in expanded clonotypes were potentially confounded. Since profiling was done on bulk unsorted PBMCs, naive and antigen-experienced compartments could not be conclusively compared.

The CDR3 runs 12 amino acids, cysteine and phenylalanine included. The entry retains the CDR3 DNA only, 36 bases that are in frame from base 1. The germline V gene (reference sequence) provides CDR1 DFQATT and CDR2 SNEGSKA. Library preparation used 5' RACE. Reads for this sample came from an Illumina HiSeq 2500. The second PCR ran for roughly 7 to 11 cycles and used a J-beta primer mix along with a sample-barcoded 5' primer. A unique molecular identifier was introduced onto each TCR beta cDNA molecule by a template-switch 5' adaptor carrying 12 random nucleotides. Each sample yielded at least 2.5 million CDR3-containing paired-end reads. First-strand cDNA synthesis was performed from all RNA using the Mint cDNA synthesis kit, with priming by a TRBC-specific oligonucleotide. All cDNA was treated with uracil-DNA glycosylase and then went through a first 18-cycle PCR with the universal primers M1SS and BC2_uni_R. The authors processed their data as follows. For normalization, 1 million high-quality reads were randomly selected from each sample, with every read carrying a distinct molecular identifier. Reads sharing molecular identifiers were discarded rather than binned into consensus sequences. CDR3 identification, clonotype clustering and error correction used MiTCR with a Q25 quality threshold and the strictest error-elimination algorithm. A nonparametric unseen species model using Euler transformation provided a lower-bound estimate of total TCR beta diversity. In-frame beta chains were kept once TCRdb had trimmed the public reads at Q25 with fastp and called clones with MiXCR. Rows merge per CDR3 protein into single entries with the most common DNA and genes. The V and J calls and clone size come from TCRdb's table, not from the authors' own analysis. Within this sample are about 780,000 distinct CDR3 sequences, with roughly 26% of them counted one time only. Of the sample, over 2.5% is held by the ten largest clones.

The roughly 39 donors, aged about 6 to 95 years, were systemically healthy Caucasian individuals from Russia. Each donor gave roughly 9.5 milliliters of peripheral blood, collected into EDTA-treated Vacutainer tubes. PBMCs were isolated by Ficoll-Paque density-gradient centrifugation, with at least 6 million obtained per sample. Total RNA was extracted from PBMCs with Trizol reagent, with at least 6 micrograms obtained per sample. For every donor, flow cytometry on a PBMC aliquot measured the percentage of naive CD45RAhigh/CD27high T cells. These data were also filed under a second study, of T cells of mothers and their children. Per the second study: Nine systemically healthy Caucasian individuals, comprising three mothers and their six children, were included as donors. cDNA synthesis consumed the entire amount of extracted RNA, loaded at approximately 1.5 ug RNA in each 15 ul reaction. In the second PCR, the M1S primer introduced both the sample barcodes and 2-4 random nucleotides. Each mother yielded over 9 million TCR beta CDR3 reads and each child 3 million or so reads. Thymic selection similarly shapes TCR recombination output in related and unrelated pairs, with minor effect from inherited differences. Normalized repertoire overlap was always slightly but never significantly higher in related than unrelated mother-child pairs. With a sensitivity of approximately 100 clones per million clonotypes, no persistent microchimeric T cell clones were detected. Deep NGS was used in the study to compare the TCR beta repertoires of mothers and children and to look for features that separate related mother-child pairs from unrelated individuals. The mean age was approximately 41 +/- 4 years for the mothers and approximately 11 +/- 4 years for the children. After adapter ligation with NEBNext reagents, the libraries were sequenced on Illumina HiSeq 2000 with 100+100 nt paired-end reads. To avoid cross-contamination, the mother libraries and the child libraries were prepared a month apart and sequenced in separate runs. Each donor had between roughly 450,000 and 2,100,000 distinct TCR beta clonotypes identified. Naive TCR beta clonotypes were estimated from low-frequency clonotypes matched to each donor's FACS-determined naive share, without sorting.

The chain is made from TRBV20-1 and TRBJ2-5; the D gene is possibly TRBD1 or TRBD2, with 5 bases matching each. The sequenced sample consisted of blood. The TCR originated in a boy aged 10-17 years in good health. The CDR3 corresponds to CSAAGGQETQYF. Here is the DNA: TGCAGCGCCGCTGGGGGACAAGAGACCCAGTACTTC.